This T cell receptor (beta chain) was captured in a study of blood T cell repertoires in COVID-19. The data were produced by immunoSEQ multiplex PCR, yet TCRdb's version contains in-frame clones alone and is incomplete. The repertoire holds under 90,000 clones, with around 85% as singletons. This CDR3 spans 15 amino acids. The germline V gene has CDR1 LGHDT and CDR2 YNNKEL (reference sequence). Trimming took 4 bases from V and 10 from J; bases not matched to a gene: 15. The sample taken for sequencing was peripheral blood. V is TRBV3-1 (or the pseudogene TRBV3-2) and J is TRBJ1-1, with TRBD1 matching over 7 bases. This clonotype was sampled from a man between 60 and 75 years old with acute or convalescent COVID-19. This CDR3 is CASSPYRQGFFVAFF. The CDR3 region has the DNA TGTGCCAGCAGCCCGTACCGACAGGGTTTCTTTGTAGCTTTCTTT.